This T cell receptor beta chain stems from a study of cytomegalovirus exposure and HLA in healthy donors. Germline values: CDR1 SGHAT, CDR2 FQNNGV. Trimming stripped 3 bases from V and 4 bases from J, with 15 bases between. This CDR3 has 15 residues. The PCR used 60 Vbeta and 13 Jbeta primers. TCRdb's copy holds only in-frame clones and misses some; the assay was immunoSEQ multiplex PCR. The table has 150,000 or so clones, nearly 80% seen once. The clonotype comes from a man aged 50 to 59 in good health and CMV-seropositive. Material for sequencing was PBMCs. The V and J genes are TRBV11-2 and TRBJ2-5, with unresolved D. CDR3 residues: CASSFGKGSGETQYF. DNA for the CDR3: TGTGCCAGCAGCTTTGGTAAAGGATCGGGAGAGACCCAGTACTTC.